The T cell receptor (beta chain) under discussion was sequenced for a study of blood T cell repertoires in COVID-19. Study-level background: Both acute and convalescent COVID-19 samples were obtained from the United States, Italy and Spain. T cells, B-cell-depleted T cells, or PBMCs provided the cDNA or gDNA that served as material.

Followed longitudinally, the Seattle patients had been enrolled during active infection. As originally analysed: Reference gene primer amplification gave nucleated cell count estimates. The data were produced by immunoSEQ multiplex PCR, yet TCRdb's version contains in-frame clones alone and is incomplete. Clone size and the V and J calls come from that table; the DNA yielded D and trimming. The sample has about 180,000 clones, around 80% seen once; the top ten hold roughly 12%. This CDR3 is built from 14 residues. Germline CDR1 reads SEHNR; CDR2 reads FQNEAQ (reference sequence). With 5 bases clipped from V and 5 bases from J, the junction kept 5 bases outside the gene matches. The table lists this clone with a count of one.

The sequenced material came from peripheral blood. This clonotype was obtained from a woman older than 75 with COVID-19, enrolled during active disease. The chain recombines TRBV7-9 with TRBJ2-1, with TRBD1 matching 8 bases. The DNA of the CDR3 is TGTGCCAGCAGCCAGGACAGGGTTAACAATGAGCAGTTCTTC. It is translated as CASSQDRVNNEQFF.